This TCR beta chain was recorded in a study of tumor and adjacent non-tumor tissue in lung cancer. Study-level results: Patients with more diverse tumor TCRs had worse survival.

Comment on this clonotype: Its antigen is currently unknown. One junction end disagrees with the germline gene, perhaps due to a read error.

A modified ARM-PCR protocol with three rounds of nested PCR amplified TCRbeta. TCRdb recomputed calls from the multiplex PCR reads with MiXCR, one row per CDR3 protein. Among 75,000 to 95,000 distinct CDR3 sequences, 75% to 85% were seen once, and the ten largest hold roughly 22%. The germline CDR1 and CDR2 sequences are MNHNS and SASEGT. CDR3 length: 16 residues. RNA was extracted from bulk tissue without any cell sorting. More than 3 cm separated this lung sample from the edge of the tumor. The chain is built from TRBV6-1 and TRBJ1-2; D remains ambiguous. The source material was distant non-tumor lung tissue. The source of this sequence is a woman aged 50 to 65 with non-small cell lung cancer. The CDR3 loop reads CAISEGPSAPFYRYTF. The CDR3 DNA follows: TGTGCCATCAGTGAAGGCCCCTCGGCCCCTTTCTATCGCTACACCTTC.